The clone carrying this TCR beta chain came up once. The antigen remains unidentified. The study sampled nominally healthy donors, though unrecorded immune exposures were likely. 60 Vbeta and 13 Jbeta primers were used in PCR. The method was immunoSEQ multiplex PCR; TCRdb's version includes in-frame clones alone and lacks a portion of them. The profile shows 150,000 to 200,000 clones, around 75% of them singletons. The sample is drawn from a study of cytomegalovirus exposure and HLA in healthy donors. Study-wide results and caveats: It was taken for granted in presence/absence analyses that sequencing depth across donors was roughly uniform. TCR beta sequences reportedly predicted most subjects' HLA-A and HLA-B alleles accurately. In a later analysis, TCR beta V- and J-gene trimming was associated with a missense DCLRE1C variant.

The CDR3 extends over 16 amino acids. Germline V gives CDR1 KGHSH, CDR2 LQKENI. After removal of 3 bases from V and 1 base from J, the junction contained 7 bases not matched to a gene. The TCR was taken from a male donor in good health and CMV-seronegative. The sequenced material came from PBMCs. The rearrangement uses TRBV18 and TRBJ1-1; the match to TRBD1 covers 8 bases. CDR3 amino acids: CASSPQGAGWNTEAFF. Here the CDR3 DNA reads TGTGCCAGCTCACCTCAGGGGGCGGGTTGGAACACTGAAGCTTTCTTT.